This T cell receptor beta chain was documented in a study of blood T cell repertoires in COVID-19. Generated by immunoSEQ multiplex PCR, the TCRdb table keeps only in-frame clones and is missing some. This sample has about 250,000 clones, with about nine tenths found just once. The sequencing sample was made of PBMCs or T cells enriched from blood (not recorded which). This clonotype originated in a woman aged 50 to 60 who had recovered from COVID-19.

CDR3 loop: CASSYSHREGDGYTF. The CDR3, as DNA: TGTGCCAGCAGTTACTCGCACAGGGAGGGAGATGGCTACACCTTC. The rearrangement links TRBV6-5 to TRBJ1-2; maybe TRBD1 (6 bases). Between the trimmed V and J ends, which lost 0 bases and 6 bases, there was a span of 14 bases. This CDR3 contains 15 residues. CDR1 and CDR2 from the germline V gene are MNHEY and SVGAGI.